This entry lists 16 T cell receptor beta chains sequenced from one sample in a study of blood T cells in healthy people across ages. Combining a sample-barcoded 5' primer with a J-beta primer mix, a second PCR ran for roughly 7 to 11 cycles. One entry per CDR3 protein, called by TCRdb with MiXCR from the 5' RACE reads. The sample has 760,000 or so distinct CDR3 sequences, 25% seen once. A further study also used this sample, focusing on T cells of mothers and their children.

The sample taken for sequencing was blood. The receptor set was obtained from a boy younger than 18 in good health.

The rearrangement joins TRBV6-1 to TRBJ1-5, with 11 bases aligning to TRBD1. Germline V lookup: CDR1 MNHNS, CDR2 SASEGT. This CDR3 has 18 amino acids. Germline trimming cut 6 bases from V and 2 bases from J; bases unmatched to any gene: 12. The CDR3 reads CASRPGQGADDGNQPQHF. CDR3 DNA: TGTGCCAGCAGGCCCGGACAGGGGGCCGACGATGGCAATCAGCCCCAGCATTTT.

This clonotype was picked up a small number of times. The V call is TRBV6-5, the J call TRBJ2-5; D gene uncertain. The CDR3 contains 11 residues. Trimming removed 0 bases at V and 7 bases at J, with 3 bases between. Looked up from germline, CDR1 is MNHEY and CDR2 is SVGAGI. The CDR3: CASSYSGTQYF. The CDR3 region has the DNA TGTGCCAGCAGTTACTCCGGGACCCAGTACTTC.

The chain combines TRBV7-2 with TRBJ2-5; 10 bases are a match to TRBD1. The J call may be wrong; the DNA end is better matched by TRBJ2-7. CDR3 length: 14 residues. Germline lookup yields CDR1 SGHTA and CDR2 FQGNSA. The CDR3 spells CASSRQGAGYEQYF. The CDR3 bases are TGTGCCAGCAGCCGACAGGGGGCGGGGTACGAGCAGTACTTC.

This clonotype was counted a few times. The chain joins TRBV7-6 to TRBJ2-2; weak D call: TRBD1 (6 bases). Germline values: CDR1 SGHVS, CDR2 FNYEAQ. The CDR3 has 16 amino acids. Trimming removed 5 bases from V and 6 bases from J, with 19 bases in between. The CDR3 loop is CASSVIQGRKAGELFF. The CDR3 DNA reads TGTGCCAGCAGCGTTATCCAGGGGCGCAAGGCCGGGGAGCTGTTTTTT. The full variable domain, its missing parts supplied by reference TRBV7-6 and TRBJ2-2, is GAGVSQSPRYKVTKRGQDVALRCDPISGHVSLYWYRQALGQGPEFLTYFNYEAQQDKSGLPNDRFSAERPEGSISTLTIQRTEQRDSAMYRCASSVIQGRKAGELFFGEGSRLTVL.

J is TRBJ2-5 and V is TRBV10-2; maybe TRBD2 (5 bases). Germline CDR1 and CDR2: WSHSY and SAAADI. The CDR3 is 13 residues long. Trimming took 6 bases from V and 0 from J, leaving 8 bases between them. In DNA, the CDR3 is TGCGCCAGCAGGGGAGAGTACCAAGAGACCCAGTACTTC. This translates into CASRGEYQETQYF.

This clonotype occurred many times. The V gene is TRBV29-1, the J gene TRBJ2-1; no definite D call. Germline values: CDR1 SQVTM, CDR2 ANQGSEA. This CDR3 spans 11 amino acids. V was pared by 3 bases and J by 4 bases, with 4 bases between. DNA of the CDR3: TGCAGCGTTGACAGGTACAATGAGCAGTTCTTC. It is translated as CSVDRYNEQFF.

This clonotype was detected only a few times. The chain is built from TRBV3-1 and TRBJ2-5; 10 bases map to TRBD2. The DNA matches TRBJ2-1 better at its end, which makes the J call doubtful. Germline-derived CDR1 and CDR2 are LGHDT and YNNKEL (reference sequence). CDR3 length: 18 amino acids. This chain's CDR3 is CASSQATPRVAGGREQFF. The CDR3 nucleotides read TGTGCCAGCAGCCAAGCAACCCCCAGGGTAGCGGGGGGACGTGAGCAGTTCTTC.

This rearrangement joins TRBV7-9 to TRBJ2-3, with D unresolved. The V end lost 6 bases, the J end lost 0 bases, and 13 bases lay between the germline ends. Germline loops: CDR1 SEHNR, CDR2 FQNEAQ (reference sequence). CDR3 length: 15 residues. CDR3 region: CASSRPTDSTDTQYF. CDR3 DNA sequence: TGTGCCAGCAGTCGCCCTACCGACAGCACAGATACGCAGTATTTT.

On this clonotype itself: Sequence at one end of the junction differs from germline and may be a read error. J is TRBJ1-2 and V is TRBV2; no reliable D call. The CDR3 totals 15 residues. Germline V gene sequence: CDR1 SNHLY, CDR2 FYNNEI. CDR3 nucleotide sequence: TGTGCCAGCGGTGATCTGGGGATAGGTGGCTATGGCTACACCTTC. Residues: CASGDLGIGGYGYTF.

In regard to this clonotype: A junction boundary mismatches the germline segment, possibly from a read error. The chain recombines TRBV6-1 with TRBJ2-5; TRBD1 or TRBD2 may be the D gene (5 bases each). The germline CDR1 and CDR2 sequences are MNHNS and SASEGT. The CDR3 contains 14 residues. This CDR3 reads CASSEAMRGYEQLF. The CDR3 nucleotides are TGTGCCAGCAGTGAAGCGATGAGGGGTTATGAGCAGCTCTTC.

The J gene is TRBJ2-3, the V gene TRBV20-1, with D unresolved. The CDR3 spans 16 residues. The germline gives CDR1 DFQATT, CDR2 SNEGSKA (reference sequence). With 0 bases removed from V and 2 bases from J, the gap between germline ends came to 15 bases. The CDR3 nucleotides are TGCAGTGCTAGAGATCTGGATCGATTATCCACAGATACGCAGTATTTT. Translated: CSARDLDRLSTDTQYF.

CDR3 sequence (DNA): TGTGCCAGCAGCGACGGGACTCAGCCGAATGAAAAACTGTTTTTT. This gives the protein CASSDGTQPNEKLFF. V gene TRBV9 combines with J gene TRBJ1-4, with D possibly TRBD1 on 5 matching bases. Germline V gene data show CDR1 as SGDLS and CDR2 as YYNGEE. The CDR3 sequence is 15 residues long. V lost 3 bases and J 5 bases, leaving 14 bases between the germline ends.

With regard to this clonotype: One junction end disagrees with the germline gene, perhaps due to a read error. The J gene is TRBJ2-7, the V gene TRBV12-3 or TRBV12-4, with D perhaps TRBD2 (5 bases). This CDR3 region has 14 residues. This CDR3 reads CAISLDGDPYEQYF. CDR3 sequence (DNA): TGTGCCATCAGTTTAGACGGGGATCCCTACGAGCAGTACTTC.

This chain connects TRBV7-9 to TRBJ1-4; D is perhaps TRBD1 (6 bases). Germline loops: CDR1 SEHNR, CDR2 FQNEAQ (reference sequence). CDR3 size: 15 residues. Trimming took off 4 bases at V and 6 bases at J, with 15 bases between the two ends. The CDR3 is CASSSGQKGDEKLFF. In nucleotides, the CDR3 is TGTGCCAGCAGCTCCGGACAGAAGGGAGATGAAAAACTGTTTTTT.

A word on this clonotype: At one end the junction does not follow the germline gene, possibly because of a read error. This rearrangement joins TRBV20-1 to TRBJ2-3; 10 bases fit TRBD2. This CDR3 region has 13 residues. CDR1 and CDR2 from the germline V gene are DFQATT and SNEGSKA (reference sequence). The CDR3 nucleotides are TGCAGTCCTAGCGGGAGAAGCACAGATACGCAGTATTTT. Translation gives CSPSGRSTDTQYF.

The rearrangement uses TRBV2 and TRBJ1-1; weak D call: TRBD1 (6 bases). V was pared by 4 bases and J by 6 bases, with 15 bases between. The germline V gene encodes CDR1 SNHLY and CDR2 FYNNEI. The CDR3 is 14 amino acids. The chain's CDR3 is CASSVTTGWAEAFF. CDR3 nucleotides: TGTGCCAGCAGTGTTACGACAGGCTGGGCTGAAGCTTTCTTT.